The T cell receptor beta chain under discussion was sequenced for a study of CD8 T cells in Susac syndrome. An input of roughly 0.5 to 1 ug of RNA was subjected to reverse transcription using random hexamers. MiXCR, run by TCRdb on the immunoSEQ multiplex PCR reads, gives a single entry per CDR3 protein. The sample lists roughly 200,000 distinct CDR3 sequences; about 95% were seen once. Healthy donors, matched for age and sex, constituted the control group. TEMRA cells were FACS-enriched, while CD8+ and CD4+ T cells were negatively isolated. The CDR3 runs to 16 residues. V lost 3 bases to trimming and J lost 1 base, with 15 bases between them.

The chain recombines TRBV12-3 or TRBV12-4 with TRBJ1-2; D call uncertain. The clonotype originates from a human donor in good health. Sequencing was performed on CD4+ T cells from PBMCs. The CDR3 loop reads CASSFVPPTDNYGYTF. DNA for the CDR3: TGTGCCAGCAGTTTTGTCCCCCCGACCGATAACTATGGCTACACCTTC.